A selection of T cell receptor beta chains follows, all from one sample in a study of persistence of HIV-infected CD4 T cells. These receptors are not linked to any known antigen. Produced via immunoSEQ multiplex PCR; TCRdb's table is partial and in-frame only. This sample yields fewer than 45,000 clones, of which approximately 90% are seen a single time; roughly 0.44% belongs to the top ten. The sequences come from CD4+ T cells sorted from PBMCs after roughly 18-hour stimulation, collected from a patient who received antiretroviral therapy. These receptor sequences come from an adult woman with HIV who was CMV-seropositive. Both conserved end residues are part of each CDR3. A D gene is named only where the DNA matches it firmly. A row's size may be missing; if present it is once, few, many or a size class.

d_gene	abundance	v_gene	j_gene	CDR3nt	CDR3aa
TRBD1	NA	TRBV19	TRBJ2-7	TGTGCCAGTAGTAGTGACAGGGGAGACTCCTACGAGCAGTACTTC	CASSSDRGDSYEQYF
TRBD1	NA	TRBV7-2	TRBJ1-2	TGTGCCAGCAGCCGGGACAGCTATGGCTACACCTTC	CASSRDSYGYTF
TRBD2	NA	TRBV4-1	TRBJ2-1	TGCGCCAGCAGCCACCGAGTGCTAGCGGGGGCCTACAATGAGCAGTTCTTC	CASSHRVLAGAYNEQFF
NA	NA	TRBV11-3	TRBJ1-2	TGTGCCAGCAGCGCAGGACCATATGGCTACACCTTC	CASSAGPYGYTF
TRBD1	NA	TRBV5-6	TRBJ1-1	TGTGCCAGCAGCTTCCTGGACAGGGAGCTAGTAAAAGCTTTCTTT	CASSFLDRELVKAFF
NA	NA	TRBV29-1	TRBJ2-5	TGCAGCGTTGACGGAGGGGGCGGAGAGACCCAGTACTTC	CSVDGGGGETQYF
TRBD1	once	TRBV28	TRBJ1-2	TGTGCCAGCAGTTTCCCCGGGACAGGGGTGGGTGGCTACACCTTC	CASSFPGTGVGGYTF
NA	NA	TRBV2	TRBJ1-5	TGTGCCAGCAGCCCTGATAGCAATCAGCCCCAGCATTTT	CASSPDSNQPQHF
NA	NA	TRBV19	TRBJ1-5	TGTGCCACTACACCCGGACAGAACAATCAGCCCCAGCATTTT	CATTPGQNNQPQHF
NA	NA	TRBV14	TRBJ1-6	TGTGCCAGCAGCCAAGAGTCGGGAAAATCACCCCTCCACTTT	CASSQESGKSPLHF
NA	NA	TRBV3-1/TRBV3-2	TRBJ1-5	TGTGCCAGCAGCCAATCCCAGTTGGCCCCCGGAGGGCTCCAGCATTTT	CASSQSQLAPGGLQHF
TRBD2	NA	TRBV7-7	TRBJ2-5	TGTGCCAGCAGCTTGGGACTAGCGGGGGCCGGGGGCTATATGCAAGAGACCCAGTACTTC	CASSLGLAGAGGYMQETQYF
TRBD1	NA	TRBV10-1	TRBJ1-5	TGCGCCAGCAGTGAGTCTATGGGACGCAACCCGCAAACAGGGGGTGCGAGCAATCAGCCCCAGCATTTT	CASSESMGRNPQTGGASNQPQHF
TRBD2	NA	TRBV24-1	TRBJ2-2	TGTGCCACCAGTTTTGGGGGGGACAACACCGGGGAGCTGTTTTTT	CATSFGGDNTGELFF
NA	NA	TRBV2	TRBJ2-7	TGTGCCAGCAGTGAAGCAGGGGGACAACTGTCAGAGCAGTACTTC	CASSEAGGQLSEQYF
TRBD1	NA	TRBV10-3	TRBJ1-6	TGTGCCATCAGGACGACAGGGATCAATTCACCCCTCCACTTT	CAIRTTGINSPLHF
NA	NA	TRBV28	TRBJ1-3	TGTGCCAGCAGTCTGTCGGGATCTGGAAACACCATATATTTT	CASSLSGSGNTIYF
NA	NA	TRBV6-2/TRBV6-3	TRBJ1-2	TGTGCCAGCAGTCGGGACCCTAACTATGGCTACACCTTC	CASSRDPNYGYTF
NA	medium-sized	TRBV7-3	TRBJ1-5	TGTGCCAGCAGCTTATATCCTGGTCAGCCCCAGCATTTT	CASSLYPGQPQHF
TRBD2	once	TRBV3-1/TRBV3-2	TRBJ2-1	TGTGCCAGCAGCCAAGAGGGACTAGCGGGGCGGGGGGAGTTCTTC	CASSQEGLAGRGEFF
NA	NA	TRBV7-3	TRBJ2-1	TGTGCCAGCAGCTTAGCGGGGGCAAACAATGAGCAGTTCTTC	CASSLAGANNEQFF
NA	NA	TRBV27	TRBJ2-3	TGTGCCACCGGACCAGCGCACACAGATACGCAGTATTTT	CATGPAHTDTQYF
TRBD2	NA	TRBV11-2	TRBJ2-3	TGTGCCAGCAGCTTCTACGGACTAGCGGGGTCCCTAGAGACAGATACGCAGTATTTT	CASSFYGLAGSLETDTQYF
NA	NA	TRBV14	TRBJ2-3	TGTGCCAGCAGCCAAGATCTAGGACTACCAAGATCCACGCAGTATTTT	CASSQDLGLPRSTQYF
NA	NA	TRBV30	TRBJ1-3	TGTGCCTGGGAACGAGGTGACTACTCTGGAAACACCATATATTTT	CAWERGDYSGNTIYF
NA	NA	TRBV24-1	TRBJ2-1	TGTGCCACCACCAGAGGGCAGGGAAATGAGCAGTTCTTC	CATTRGQGNEQFF
TRBD1	NA	TRBV29-1	TRBJ1-1	TGCAGCGTTGACAGGGGGGGGTCTACTGAAGCTTTCTTT	CSVDRGGSTEAFF
NA	NA	TRBV27	TRBJ1-2	TGTGCCAGCAGTTTGGGCCAGGGACCGACATTGGGCTACACCTTC	CASSLGQGPTLGYTF
TRBD1	few	TRBV10-3	TRBJ1-6	TGTGCCTCAAGAGGGGACAGGACCTATAATTCACCCCTCCACTTT	CASRGDRTYNSPLHF
NA	NA	TRBV7-2	TRBJ2-2	TGTGCCAGCAGCCCCCACGGGCTTATAGGCGGGGAGCTGTTTTTT	CASSPHGLIGGELFF
TRBD2	NA	TRBV5-1	TRBJ2-5	TGCGCCAGCAGCTTAGGACTAGCGGGGGGGGAGACCCAGTACTTC	CASSLGLAGGETQYF
NA	NA	TRBV15	TRBJ2-3	TGTGCCACCAGCTTCTCAGATACGCAGTATTTT	CATSFSDTQYF
TRBD1	NA	TRBV2	TRBJ2-5	TGTGCCAGCAGTATCAGGGGGAGTGAGACCCAGTACTTC	CASSIRGSETQYF
TRBD1	NA	TRBV12-5	TRBJ1-1	TGTGCTAGTGGTTTGGGCAGGGGGACATTTCGAGGGGACACTGAAGCTTTCTTT	CASGLGRGTFRGDTEAFF
NA	NA	TRBV7-2	TRBJ1-1	TGTGCCAGCAGCTCAGACCACATGAACACTGAAGCTTTCTTT	CASSSDHMNTEAFF
TRBD1	NA	TRBV28	TRBJ1-2	TGTGCCAGCAGACGGACAGGGTTTTATGGCTACACCTTC	CASRRTGFYGYTF
NA	NA	TRBV4-1	TRBJ1-4	TGCGCCAGCAGCCAAGTTTGGAGTCCTAATGAAAAACTGTTTTTT	CASSQVWSPNEKLFF
NA	once	TRBV5-1	TRBJ2-3	TGCGCCAGCAGCTTATTCACAGATACGCAGTATTTT	CASSLFTDTQYF
NA	NA	TRBV19	TRBJ1-5	TGTGCCAGTAGTATTAGGACTAATCAGCCCCAGCATTTT	CASSIRTNQPQHF
TRBD1	NA	TRBV5-1	TRBJ1-4	TGCGCCAGCAGCTTAGGACAGGGGAGGGAAAAACTGTTTTTT	CASSLGQGREKLFF
NA	NA	TRBV2	TRBJ2-7	TGTGCCAGCAGTGAAGGCAAGTACGAGCAGTACTTC	CASSEGKYEQYF
NA	NA	TRBV27	TRBJ2-6	TGTGCCAGCAGTTTAGACAGTCCTACGATCAACTCTGGGGCCAACGTCCTGACTTTC	CASSLDSPTINSGANVLTF
NA	NA	TRBV7-2	TRBJ1-4	TGTGCCAGCAGCTTCGGCTATAATGAAAAACTGTTTTTT	CASSFGYNEKLFF
NA	NA	TRBV5-5	TRBJ1-1	TGTGCCAGCAGCTTTATTATCACTCCCTCGAACACTGAAGCTTTCTTT	CASSFIITPSNTEAFF
NA	few	TRBV25-1	TRBJ1-1	TGTGCCAGCAGTGAATTCGGACAGCACACTGAAGCTTTCTTT	CASSEFGQHTEAFF
NA	NA	TRBV19	TRBJ1-3	TGTGCCAGTAGTATCGACAGAATAACTGGAAACACCATATATTTT	CASSIDRITGNTIYF